This T cell receptor (beta chain) came from a study of blood T cell repertoires in COVID-19. The CDR3 sequence is 18 residues long. V trimming: 4 bases; J trimming: 5 bases; junction bases outside the gene matches: 11. Germline-derived CDR1 and CDR2 are LGHDT and YNNKEL (reference sequence). This clone was observed a handful of times. Profiled with immunoSEQ multiplex PCR; TCRdb holds only in-frame clones, not every one. This sample carries 150,000 or so clones, about 85% of them seen once, and the ten largest clones take about 4.1%. The specimen sequenced was PBMCs or T cells enriched from blood (not recorded which). The chain uses TRBV3-1 (or the pseudogene TRBV3-2) and TRBJ2-2, with 12 bases fitting TRBD1. The clonotype originates from a woman aged 40 to 55 who had been exposed to COVID-19. CDR3 DNA sequence: TGTGCCAGCAGCCTGCCGGGACAGGGGGCGCATTATACCGGGGAGCTGTTTTTT. Amino acid sequence: CASSLPGQGAHYTGELFF.